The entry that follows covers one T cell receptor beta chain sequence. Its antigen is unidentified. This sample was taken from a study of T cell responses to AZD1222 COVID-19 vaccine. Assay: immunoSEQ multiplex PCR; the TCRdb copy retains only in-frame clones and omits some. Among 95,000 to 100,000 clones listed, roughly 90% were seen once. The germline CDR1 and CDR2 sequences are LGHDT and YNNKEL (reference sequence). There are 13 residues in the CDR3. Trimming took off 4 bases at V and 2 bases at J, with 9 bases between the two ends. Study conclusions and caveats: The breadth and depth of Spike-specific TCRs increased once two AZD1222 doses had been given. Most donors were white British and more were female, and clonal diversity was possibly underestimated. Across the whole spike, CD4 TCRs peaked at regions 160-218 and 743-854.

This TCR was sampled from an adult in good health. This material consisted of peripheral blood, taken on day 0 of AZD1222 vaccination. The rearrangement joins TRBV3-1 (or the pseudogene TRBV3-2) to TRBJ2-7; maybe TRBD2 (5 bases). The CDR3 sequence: CASSPQRAYEQYF. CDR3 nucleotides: TGTGCCAGCAGCCCCCAGAGGGCCTACGAGCAGTACTTC.